The 22 T cell receptor beta chains below all came from one sample that was sequenced in a study of regulatory T cells. Broader study findings: In CD3G-deficient patients, conventional CD4+ T cells were enriched for hydrophobic CDR3 residues at positions 6 and 7.

The primer mix had 52 TRBV and 13 TRBJ primers. TCRdb keeps only in-frame clones here, not all; method: immunoSEQ multiplex PCR. The data contain about 30,000 clones, 80% to 95% of them singletons. Their antigens remain unidentified. Input material: conventional CD4+ T cells sorted from blood. These receptors all come from a person between 18 and 30 years old with CD3G deficiency.

J is TRBJ1-5 and V is TRBV18, with TRBD1 matching over 7 bases. This CDR3 comprises 13 residues. J gave up 9 bases and V 3 bases, and 5 bases lay outside the gene matches. The germline V gene has CDR1 KGHSH and CDR2 LQKENI. The chain's CDR3 is CASSPTGLGPQHF. The DNA for the CDR3 is TGTGCCAGCTCACCGACAGGGCTCGGGCCCCAGCATTTT.

The chain uses TRBV6-1 and TRBJ2-3, with TRBD1 as a possible D gene (6 bases). The V and J ends lost 4 bases and 3 bases respectively, with 14 bases between them. CDR3 length: 15 amino acids. The germline V gene encodes CDR1 MNHNS and CDR2 SASEGT. The CDR3 here is CASSVRQGKTDTQYF. The CDR3 region has the DNA TGTGCCAGCAGTGTTAGGCAGGGGAAAACAGATACGCAGTATTTT.

The chain joins TRBV7-2 to TRBJ2-3; D is tentatively TRBD1 or TRBD2 (6 bases each). The CDR3 is made up of 15 amino acids. Trimming removed 4 bases at V and 7 bases at J, with 18 bases between. From germline, CDR1 is SGHTA and CDR2 FQGNSA. The DNA for the CDR3 is TGTGCCAGCAGCTACCAGGCGGGGACACAGAATACGCAGTATTTT. Translation gives CASSYQAGTQNTQYF.

The chain employs TRBV28 and TRBJ2-6, with 7 bases identical to TRBD2. CDR1 and CDR2 from the germline V gene are MDHEN and SYDVKM. This CDR3 comprises 16 residues. Trimming cost V 5 bases and J 0 bases; bases outside gene matches: 4. The CDR3 loop reads CASSEGGSSGANVLTF. The CDR3 region has the DNA TGTGCCAGCAGTGAGGGCGGGAGCTCTGGGGCCAACGTCCTGACTTTC.

The gene calls are TRBV6-6 and TRBJ1-5; D remains unclear. The CDR3 extends over 12 amino acids. Germline CDR1 MNHNY, CDR2 SVGAGI (reference sequence). V lost 2 bases, J lost 6 bases, and 5 bases lay in between. This chain's CDR3 is CASSYPSQPQHF. The CDR3 DNA is TGTGCCAGCAGTTACCCTAGTCAGCCCCAGCATTTT.

This rearrangement joins TRBV6-1 to TRBJ2-3; 11 bases are a match to TRBD2. J was trimmed by 0 bases and V by 6 bases; bases with no gene match: 11. Per germline, CDR1 MNHNS and CDR2 SASEGT. The CDR3 covers 18 residues. Here the CDR3 reads CASREPGLAARSTDTQYF. The CDR3 DNA is TGTGCCAGCAGGGAACCGGGACTAGCGGCCCGTAGCACAGATACGCAGTATTTT.

The chain is built from TRBV2 and TRBJ1-6; the D gene is possibly TRBD1 (5 bases). The CDR3 consists of 14 residues. Germline V CDR1 and CDR2: SNHLY, FYNNEI. V lost 2 bases, J lost 7 bases, and 9 bases lay in between. CDR3 sequence reads: CASSETGGNSPLHF. CDR3 in DNA: TGTGCCAGCAGTGAAACAGGAGGGAATTCACCCCTCCACTTT. The full variable domain, its missing parts supplied by reference TRBV2 and TRBJ1-6, is EPEVTQTPSHQVTQMGQEVILRCVPISNHLYFYWYRQILGQKVEFLVSFYNNEISEKSEIFDDQFSVERPDGSNFTLKIRSTKLEDSAMYFCASSETGGNSPLHFGNGTRLTVT.

The chain is built from TRBV18 and TRBJ2-3; 7 nucleotides line up with TRBD1. The J segment lost 4 bases and the V segment lost 3 bases, leaving 7 bases of the junction unmatched. This CDR3 contains 15 residues. Germline V gene lookup returns CDR1 KGHSH and CDR2 LQKENI. CDR3 nucleotides: TGTGCCAGCTCACCTACGACAGGGATGGCAGATACGCAGTATTTT. Encoded protein: CASSPTTGMADTQYF.

Comment on this clone: Other nucleotide sequences from this sample produce the same CDR3. The rearrangement links TRBV19 to TRBJ1-5; D remains unclear. CDR3 length: 14 residues. V was trimmed by 5 bases and J by 2 bases, leaving 10 bases between them. The germline gives CDR1 LNHDA, CDR2 SQIVND (reference sequence). CDR3 protein: CASSVTGGNQPQHF. The CDR3 nucleotides read TGTGCCAGTAGTGTGACCGGGGGCAATCAGCCCCAGCATTTT.

Note on this clone: The sample carries other DNA sequences with the same CDR3. The chain is built from TRBV6-1 and TRBJ2-7; D not certain. Germline V gene sequence: CDR1 MNHNS, CDR2 SASEGT. The CDR3 contains 11 residues. V shed 0 bases and J shed 6 bases, with 3 bases lying between them. The CDR3 DNA sequence: TGTGCCAGCAGTGAAGCCGGCGAGCAGTACTTC. Encoded protein: CASSEAGEQYF.

CDR3 sequence: CASSLMWAHTDTQYF. The CDR3 DNA reads as TGCGCCAGCAGCTTGATGTGGGCCCACACAGATACGCAGTATTTT. The V gene is TRBV5-1, the J gene TRBJ2-3; D is unclear. Looked up from germline, CDR1 is SGHRS and CDR2 is YFSETQ. The length of the CDR3 is 15 residues. The V gene lost 1 base and the J gene lost 2 bases, with 11 bases spanning the gap.

This sequence joins TRBV29-1 and TRBJ2-5; D may be TRBD1 (6 bases). This CDR3 has 12 residues. The germline CDR1 and CDR2 sequences are SQVTM and ANQGSEA. Deletions cut 5 bases from V and 9 bases from J, with 16 bases between. Written as DNA, the CDR3 is TGCAGCGTTCGACAGGCGACGTTGGCCCAGTACTTC. It specifies CSVRQATLAQYF.

The genes are TRBV28 and TRBJ2-7, with 9 positions matching TRBD1. The CDR3 covers 14 residues. V lost 3 bases to trimming and J lost 6 bases; unmatched junction nucleotides: 6. The germline V gene has CDR1 MDHEN and CDR2 SYDVKM. The CDR3 nucleotides read TGTGCCAGCAGTTTGACAGGGGGACTCCCCGAGCAGTACTTC. It specifies CASSLTGGLPEQYF.

The genes are TRBV28 and TRBJ2-7; maybe TRBD1 (6 bases). The CDR3 extends over 14 amino acids. Per germline, CDR1 MDHEN and CDR2 SYDVKM. Between the trimmed V and J ends, which lost 7 bases and 7 bases, there was a span of 20 bases. In DNA form, the CDR3 reads TGTGCCAGCACCTCGGCCGAGACAGGCCGGGAGCAGTACTTC. Translating it yields CASTSAETGREQYF.

The chain combines TRBV28 with TRBJ2-5; TRBD1 matches at 8 bases. Germline CDR1 and CDR2: MDHEN and SYDVKM. The CDR3 has 15 amino acids. The ends lost 6 bases at V and 5 bases at J; junction bases unmatched: 11. The CDR3: CASSPPGTGGETQYF. The CDR3 DNA sequence: TGTGCCAGCAGCCCCCCGGGGACAGGTGGGGAGACCCAGTACTTC.

This rearrangement joins TRBV5-6 to TRBJ2-1, with a tentative D call TRBD2 (5 bases). V lost 4 bases to trimming and J lost 4 bases, with 12 bases between them. The CDR3 has 14 amino acids. CDR1 and CDR2 from the germline V gene are SGHDT and YYEEEE. CDR3 coding DNA: TGTGCCAGCAGCCGGGGTCCTCTTTACAATGAGCAGTTCTTC. This encodes CASSRGPLYNEQFF.

The chain couples TRBV6-1 to TRBJ2-7, with 7 bases lining up with TRBD1. Germline V gene data show CDR1 as MNHNS and CDR2 as SASEGT. V lost 6 bases, J lost 1 base, and 3 bases stayed unmatched. The CDR3 spans 13 residues. DNA of the CDR3: TGTGCCAGCAGAAAGACAGGGTCCTACGAGCAGTACTTC. Protein sequence: CASRKTGSYEQYF.

The chain joins TRBV2 to TRBJ1-2; 10 bases align to TRBD1. Trimming removed 5 bases from V and 4 bases from J; junction bases left unmatched: 4. The germline gives CDR1 SNHLY, CDR2 FYNNEI. The CDR3 has 14 residues. The CDR3 region has the DNA TGTGCCAGCAGTCCGGGACAGGGGTCCTATGGCTACACCTTC. This translates into CASSPGQGSYGYTF.

The rearrangement joins TRBV28 to TRBJ2-5; tentatively, D is TRBD1 (6 bases). CDR3 length: 14 amino acids. V gave up 5 bases and J gave up 1 base, with 11 bases separating them. Germline V gene lookup returns CDR1 MDHEN and CDR2 SYDVKM. The CDR3 DNA reads as TGTGCCAGCAGTCGCGGACAGAGCCAAGAGACCCAGTACTTC. This translates into CASSRGQSQETQYF.

The chain combines TRBV5-1 with TRBJ2-2, with unresolved D. Germline CDR1 and CDR2: SGHRS and YFSETQ. The V end lost 0 bases, the J end lost 3 bases, and 15 bases lay between the germline ends. This CDR3 spans 17 amino acids. CDR3 DNA sequence: TGCGCCAGCAGCTTGGGCCCCCTATTGGGGTACACCGGGGAGCTGTTTTTT. This translates into CASSLGPLLGYTGELFF.

This clone was detected only a few times. This chain connects TRBV7-2 to TRBJ1-5; possible D gene TRBD1, 5 bases. CDR1 is SGHTA and CDR2 is FQGNSA in the germline V gene. The CDR3 spans 14 residues. Trimming shortened V by 7 bases and J by 3 bases, and 13 bases separated the two germline ends. The DNA for the CDR3 is TGTGCCAGCACAAGGTGGGGGGTCAATCAGCCCCAGCATTTT. Amino acid sequence: CASTRWGVNQPQHF.

The rearrangement joins TRBV28 to TRBJ2-7; D uncertain. The ends were cut back, 5 bases at V and 3 bases at J, with 17 bases in the middle. Germline V lookup: CDR1 MDHEN, CDR2 SYDVKM. The CDR3 loop spans 15 amino acids. CDR3 amino acids: CASSPHDATVYEQYF. CDR3 DNA: TGTGCCAGCAGTCCCCACGACGCCACGGTCTACGAGCAGTACTTC. Based on the CDR3 plus reference TRBV28 and TRBJ2-7, the full variable domain is DVKVTQSSRYLVKRTGEKVFLECVQDMDHENMFWYRQDPGLGLRLIYFSYDVKMKEKGDIPEGYSVSREKKERFSLILESASTNQTSMYLCASSPHDATVYEQYFGPGTRLTVT.